Here is one TCR beta chain with its context. What it binds is not known. Every isolated RNA sample was fully reverse transcribed, so sequencing captured expressed TCRB transcripts. An average approximately 3.5 million reads came from naive, central memory and regulatory T cell samples. The assay was immunoSEQ multiplex PCR, and TCRdb's table has in-frame clones only and misses some. The sample contains roughly 300,000 clones, approximately 14% of which appear only once. The source of the sample is a study of beta chain features in type 1 diabetes. Study as a whole: Cell yields, gender and age were similar in healthy donors and patients. Study observations and caveats: Type 1 diabetes patients had TCRB CDR3s that were shorter (moderately but significantly so) in all four CD4+ subsets.

Per germline, CDR1 SGHDN and CDR2 FVKESK. The CDR3 loop spans 15 amino acids. V lost 3 bases, J lost 1 base, and 5 bases stayed unmatched. One heparinised blood draw averaging around 0.12 L was given by each donor. Researchers reported sorting CD4+ naive, central memory, regulatory and stem cell-like memory cells via CD45RO/CCR7/CD25/CD127/CD95/CD27. The sample consisted of naive CD4+ T cells from blood. The TCR was taken from a man between 25 and 39 years old with type 1 diabetes. The genes are TRBV14 and TRBJ1-1; TRBD1 matches at 7 bases. The CDR3 DNA follows: TGTGCCAGCAGCCATTCACAGGGGACGAACACTGAAGCTTTCTTT. Translated: CASSHSQGTNTEAFF.